This TCR beta chain was sequenced during a study of shared clonotypes between healthy human individuals. Produced via immunoSEQ multiplex PCR; TCRdb's table is partial and in-frame only. Of around 1.1 million clones in the sample, around three quarters are singletons; the top ten hold 0.61%. About this clone itself: The antigen is not known.

V shed 6 bases, J shed 2 bases, and the junction held 18 bases outside the gene matches. The CDR3 extends over 19 amino acids. The germline gives CDR1 MDHEN, CDR2 SYDVKM. Whole-study results and caveats: There were few donors, and this limited the genetic and exposure-history diversity represented.

The receptor comes from a man younger than 35 in good health. Some clones in this sample may be carry-over from other donors' samples. Sequenced material: memory CD4+ T cells from PBMCs. Subset specified: CD45RA-negative fraction. The rearrangement joins TRBV28 to TRBJ2-2; 7 bases align to TRBD2. The CDR3 spells CASSRGRVGGRTNTGELFF. The CDR3 DNA reads TGTGCCAGCAGCCGGGGTCGGGTAGGCGGGAGAACAAACACCGGGGAGCTGTTTTTT. The variable domain in full, completed from reference TRBV28 and TRBJ2-2, reads DVKVTQSSRYLVKRTGEKVFLECVQDMDHENMFWYRQDPGLGLRLIYFSYDVKMKEKGDIPEGYSVSREKKERFSLILESASTNQTSMYLCASSRGRVGGRTNTGELFFGEGSRLTVL.